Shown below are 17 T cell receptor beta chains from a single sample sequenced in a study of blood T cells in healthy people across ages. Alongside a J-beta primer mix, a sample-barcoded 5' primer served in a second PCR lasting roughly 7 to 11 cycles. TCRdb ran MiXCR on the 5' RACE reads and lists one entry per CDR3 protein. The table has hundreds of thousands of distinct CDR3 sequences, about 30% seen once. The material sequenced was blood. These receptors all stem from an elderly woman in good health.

CDR3 bases: TGCGCCAGCAGCCAACCCTCCCGACAGGGCGCGCCACCGAGCAAGTACTTC. It yields the protein CASSQPSRQGAPPSKYF. The genes are TRBV4-1 and TRBJ2-5; 7 nucleotides agree with TRBD1. CDR3 length equals 17 residues. The germline gives CDR1 MGHRA, CDR2 YSYEKL. With V trimmed by 2 bases and J by 12 bases, 21 bases remained unmatched.

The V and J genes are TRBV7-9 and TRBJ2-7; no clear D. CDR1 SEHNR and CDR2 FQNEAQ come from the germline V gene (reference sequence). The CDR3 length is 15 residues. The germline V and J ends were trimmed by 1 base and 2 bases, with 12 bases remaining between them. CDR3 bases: TGTGCCAGCAGCTTAGGACCAGGAATGACCTACGAGCAGTACTTC. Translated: CASSLGPGMTYEQYF.

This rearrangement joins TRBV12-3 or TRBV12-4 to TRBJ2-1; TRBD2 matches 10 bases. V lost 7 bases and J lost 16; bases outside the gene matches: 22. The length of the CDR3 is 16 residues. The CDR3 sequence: CASTLSSGGADNEEFF. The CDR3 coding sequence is TGTGCCAGCACCCTGTCTAGCGGGGGCGCTGACAATGAGGAATTCTTC.

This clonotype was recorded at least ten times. The CDR3 DNA reads as TGCAGTGCTAGAACTAGCGGGGGGATGCAGCAGTTCTTC. Protein product: CSARTSGGMQQFF. The V gene is TRBV20-1, the J gene TRBJ2-1; 12 bases match TRBD2. This CDR3 has 13 amino acids. Germline loops: CDR1 DFQATT, CDR2 SNEGSKA (reference sequence). J lost 11 bases, V lost 2 bases, and 4 bases had no gene match.

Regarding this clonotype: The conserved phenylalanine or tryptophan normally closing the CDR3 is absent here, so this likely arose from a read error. The CDR3 sequence is CASSLGGQGYAFC. CDR3 nucleotides: TGTGCCAGCAGCTTAGGGGGACAGGGCTATGCTTTCTGT. V usage is TRBV7-2 and J usage is TRBJ1-1, with 9 bases matching TRBD1. V lost 1 base and J lost 11; bases outside the gene matches: 5. The CDR3 loop spans 13 amino acids. Germline V lookup: CDR1 SGHTA, CDR2 FQGNSA.

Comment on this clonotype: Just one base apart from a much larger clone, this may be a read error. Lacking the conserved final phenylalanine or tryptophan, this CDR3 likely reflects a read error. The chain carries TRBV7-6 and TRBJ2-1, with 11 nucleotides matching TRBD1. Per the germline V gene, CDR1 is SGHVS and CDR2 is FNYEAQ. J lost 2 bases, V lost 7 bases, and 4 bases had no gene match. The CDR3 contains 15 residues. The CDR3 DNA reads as TGTGCCAGCACCGAGGGACAGGGGGCCTACAATGAGCAGTTCGTC. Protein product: CASTEGQGAYNEQFV.

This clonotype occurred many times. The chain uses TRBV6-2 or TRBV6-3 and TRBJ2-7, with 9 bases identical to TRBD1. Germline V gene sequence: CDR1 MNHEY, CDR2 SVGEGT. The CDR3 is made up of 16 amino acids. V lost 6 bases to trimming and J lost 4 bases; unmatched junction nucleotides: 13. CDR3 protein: CASSPAGTGRRYEQYF. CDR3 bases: TGTGCCAGCAGCCCCGCGGGGACAGGGAGGCGGTACGAGCAGTACTTC.

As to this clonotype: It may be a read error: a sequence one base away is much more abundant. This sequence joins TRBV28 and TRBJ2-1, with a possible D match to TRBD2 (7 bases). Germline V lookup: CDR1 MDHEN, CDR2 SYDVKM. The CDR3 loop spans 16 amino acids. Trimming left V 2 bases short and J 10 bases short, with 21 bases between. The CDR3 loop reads CASSLPGCGGVGEQFF. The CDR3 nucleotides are TGTGCCAGCAGTTTACCCGGCTGCGGGGGCGTCGGGGAGCAGTTCTTC.

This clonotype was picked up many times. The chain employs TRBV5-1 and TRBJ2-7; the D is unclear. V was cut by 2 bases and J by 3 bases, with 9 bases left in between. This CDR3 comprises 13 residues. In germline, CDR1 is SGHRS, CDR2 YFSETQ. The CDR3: CASSFSLGYEQYF. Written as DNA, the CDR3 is TGCGCCAGCAGCTTTAGTCTCGGCTACGAGCAGTACTTC.

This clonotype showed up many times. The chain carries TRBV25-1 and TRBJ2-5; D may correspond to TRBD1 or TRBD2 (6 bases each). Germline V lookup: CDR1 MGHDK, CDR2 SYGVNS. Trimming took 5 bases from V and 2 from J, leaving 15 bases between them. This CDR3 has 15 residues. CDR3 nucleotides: TGTGCCAGCAGTCATACGGGGGCCAGACAAGAGACCCAGTACTTC. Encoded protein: CASSHTGARQETQYF.

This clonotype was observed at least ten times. This chain's CDR3 is CSARPNLQETQYF. The CDR3 DNA follows: TGCAGTGCTAGGCCGAATCTTCAAGAGACCCAGTACTTC. The rearrangement uses TRBV20-1 and TRBJ2-5; D not resolved. The germline CDR1 and CDR2 sequences are DFQATT and SNEGSKA (reference sequence). V was cut by 3 bases and J by 2 bases, with 10 bases left in between. The CDR3 runs 13 residues.

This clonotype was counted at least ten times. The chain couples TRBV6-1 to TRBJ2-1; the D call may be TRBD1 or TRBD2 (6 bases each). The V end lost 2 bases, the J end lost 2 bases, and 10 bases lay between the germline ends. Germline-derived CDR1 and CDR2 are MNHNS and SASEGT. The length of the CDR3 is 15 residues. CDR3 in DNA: TGTGCCAGCAGTGAAAGGGGGGCCACCTACAATGAGCAGTTCTTC. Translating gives CASSERGATYNEQFF.

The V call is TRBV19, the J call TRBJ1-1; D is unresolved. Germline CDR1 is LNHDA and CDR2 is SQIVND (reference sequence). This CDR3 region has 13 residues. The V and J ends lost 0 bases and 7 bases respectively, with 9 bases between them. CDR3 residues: CASSIERTREAFF. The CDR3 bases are TGTGCCAGTAGTATAGAGAGGACCCGTGAAGCTTTCTTT.

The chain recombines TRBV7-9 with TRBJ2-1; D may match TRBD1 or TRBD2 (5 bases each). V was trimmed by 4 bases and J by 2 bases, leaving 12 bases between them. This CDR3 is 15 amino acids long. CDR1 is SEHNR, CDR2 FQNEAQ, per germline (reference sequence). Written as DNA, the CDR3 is TGTGCCAGCAGCTCGGGGCAGAGCCCCTACAATGAGCAGTTCTTC. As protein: CASSSGQSPYNEQFF.

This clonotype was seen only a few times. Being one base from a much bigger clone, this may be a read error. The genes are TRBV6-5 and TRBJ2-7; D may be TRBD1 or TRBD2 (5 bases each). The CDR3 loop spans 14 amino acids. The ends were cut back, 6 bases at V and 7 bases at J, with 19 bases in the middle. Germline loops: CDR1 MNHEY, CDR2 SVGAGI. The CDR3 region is CASRKGTEYNEQYF. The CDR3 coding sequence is TGTGCCAGCAGAAAAGGGACGGAGTACAATGAGCAGTACTTC.

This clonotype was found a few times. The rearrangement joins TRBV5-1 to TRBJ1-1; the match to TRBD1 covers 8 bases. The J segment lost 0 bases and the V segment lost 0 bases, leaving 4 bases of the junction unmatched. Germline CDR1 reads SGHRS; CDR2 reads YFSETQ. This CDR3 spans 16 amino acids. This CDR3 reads CASSLVGTGMNTEAFF. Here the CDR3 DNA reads TGCGCCAGCAGCTTGGTGGGGACAGGAATGAACACTGAAGCTTTCTTT.

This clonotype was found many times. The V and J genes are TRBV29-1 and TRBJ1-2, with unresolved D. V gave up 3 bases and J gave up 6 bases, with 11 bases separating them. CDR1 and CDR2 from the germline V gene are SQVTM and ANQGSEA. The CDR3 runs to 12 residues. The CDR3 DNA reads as TGCAGCGTTGACCGGAAGAGCAATGGCTACACCTTC. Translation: CSVDRKSNGYTF.